Sequencing of this T cell receptor (beta chain) was carried out in a study of early T cells in non-severe SARS-CoV-2 infection (dated by TCRdb to the early 2020s). For context, the study as a whole: Bulk RNA from unsorted whole blood was used for TCR sequencing, so alpha and beta chains could not be paired.

Set within a cohort of healthcare workers in London, UK, this nested case-control study involved weekly PCR testing of nasopharyngeal swabs along with blood sampling. Healthcare workers were recruited during the week of the UK lockdown, between 23 and 31 March 2020, and followed weekly for up to about 15 weeks. Library preparation was by 5' RACE. Sequenced using a NextSeq 500. Unique molecular identifiers were attached to individual cDNA molecules in the TCR library protocol so that sequencing error and PCR bias could be corrected. TCR alpha and beta chains were both sequenced, and the abundances of alpha and beta sequences in each sample were closely correlated with each other. Under the source paper's analysis protocol: Decombinator V4 was used to annotate TCR sequences for V gene, J gene and CDR3. TCRs were defined as expanded if a significant change between any two time points was detected under a Poisson model with p below 0.0001. Abundances of TCRs were expressed as counts per million after normalisation to the total number of TCRs sequenced in each sample. TRAV1-2 paired with TRAJ12, TRAJ20 or TRAJ33 defined MAIT TCRs, while TRAV10 paired with TRAJ18 defined iNKT TCRs. VDJdb, accessed 1 November 2021, was searched for CMV, EBV and SARS-CoV-2 annotated TCRs, with TCRs annotated for multiple antigens excluded. TCRdb cleaned the public reads at Q25 with fastp, built clones with MiXCR and kept in-frame beta chains. Rows matching on CDR3 protein sequence are summarized as one entry with the most common DNA and genes. TCRdb, not the authors, supplied the V and J calls. This sample is represented by some 76,000 distinct CDR3 sequences; roughly 13% of them were singletons. The ten biggest clones cover around 15% of the sample.

V ends up 0 bases short and J 2 bases short, with an unmatched junction base count of 3. CDR3 length: 16 amino acids, cysteine to phenylalanine. Of all the DNA, just the CDR3 is kept, 48 bases in frame from base 1. CDR1 and CDR2, looked up from the germline V gene, are LGHNA and YSLEER. What the research found in general, with its limitations: VDJdb matching was skewed toward anti-spike CD8 responses, so virus-specific expansions were likely underestimated and private and CD4 specificities were missed.

This clonotype was picked up a small number of times. It lacks a known antigen. No base quality values were provided; no much bigger clone lies one nucleotide off. This receptor chain uses TRBV4-3 and TRBJ2-3; 9 bases in the junction line up with TRBD2. This sequence originates from an adult who was a healthcare worker with PCR-confirmed SARS-CoV-2 infection or an uninfected control (not recorded which). Specimen: whole blood. This receptor carries the CDR3 CASSQEASGDTDTQYF. The DNA reads as follows: TGCGCCAGCAGCCAAGAGGCTAGCGGGGACACAGATACGCAGTATTTT.